The 4 T cell receptor beta chains below were found in one sample sequenced in a study of patients and donors after allogeneic stem cell transplantation. TCRdb reprocessed the RT-PCR reads with MiXCR, giving one entry per CDR3 protein. The sample has about 110,000 distinct CDR3 sequences; around 35% are singletons. Sequencing was carried out using blood, either unsorted or a sorted T cell fraction (not recorded which). The receptors stem from a human donor who was either an allogeneic HSCT recipient or a stem cell or donor lymphocyte infusion donor (not recorded which). It is not recorded whose cells these are; they may come from a transplant donor.

The table lists this clonotype with a few counts. The chain employs TRBV20-1 and TRBJ1-5, with D tentatively TRBD1 (6 bases). This CDR3 region has 13 residues. Trimming took off 2 bases at V and 4 bases at J, with 9 bases between the two ends. CDR1 and CDR2 (germline): DFQATT, SNEGSKA (reference sequence). CDR3 region: CSARRQANQPQHF. CDR3 in DNA: TGCAGTGCTAGACGACAGGCAAATCAGCCCCAGCATTTT.

This clonotype was detected a few times. The chain employs TRBV7-2 and TRBJ1-1; 7 bases are a match to TRBD1. The CDR3 has 14 amino acids. Germline CDR1 and CDR2: SGHTA and FQGNSA. V lost 2 bases and J lost 5; bases outside the gene matches: 5. The CDR3 sequence: CASSLIQGGTEAFF. In nucleotides, the CDR3 is TGTGCCAGCAGCTTAATCCAGGGGGGTACTGAAGCTTTCTTT. The full variable domain, completed using reference TRBV7-2 and TRBJ1-1, is GAGVSQSPSNKVTEKGKDVELRCDPISGHTALYWYRQSLGQGLEFLIYFQGNSAPDKSGLPSDRFSAERTGGSVSTLTIQRTQQEDSAVYLCASSLIQGGTEAFFGQGTRLTVV.

The V gene is TRBV24-1, the J gene TRBJ2-1; 7 bases match TRBD2. This CDR3 has 15 amino acids. V lost 1 base, J lost 2 bases, and 1 base stayed unmatched. Per the germline V gene, CDR1 is KGHDR and CDR2 is SFDVKD. The CDR3 reads CATSDLAGTYNEQFF. The CDR3 region has the DNA TGTGCCACCAGTGATTTAGCGGGAACCTACAATGAGCAGTTCTTC.

This clonotype was detected only a few times. The rearrangement uses TRBV24-1 and TRBJ1-6, with D possibly being TRBD1 (5 bases). With 7 bases removed from V and 0 bases from J, the gap between germline ends came to 15 bases. This CDR3 comprises 17 residues. Germline CDR1 KGHDR, CDR2 SFDVKD. The CDR3 DNA reads as TGTGCCACCAGAAGTCCGGGACGGTTCTCCTATAATTCACCCCTCCACTTT. Translation: CATRSPGRFSYNSPLHF.